The present entry profiles one T cell receptor beta chain with its context. These data belong to a study of T cell responses to AZD1222 COVID-19 vaccine. Using immunoSEQ multiplex PCR, the repertoire was profiled, and TCRdb retains in-frame clones only, with some absent. This sample has some 110,000 clones, with 80% to 90% found just once. This CDR3 region has 15 residues. J gave up 3 bases and V 6 bases, and 10 bases lay outside the gene matches. Germline V gene data show CDR1 as LNHDA and CDR2 as SQIVND (reference sequence). The TCR originated in an adult in good health. This specimen consisted of peripheral blood, obtained on day 0 of AZD1222 vaccination. V and J are TRBV19 and TRBJ1-2; TRBD1 matches 7 bases. The CDR3 DNA reads as TGTGCCAGTAGCGATCTCAGGGGGAAGGACTATGGCTACACCTTC. This translates into CASSDLRGKDYGYTF.